Presented here are 17 T cell receptor beta chains from one specimen sequenced in a study of OX40 agonist ivuxolimab in advanced cancers. Libraries were built with the immunoSEQ multiplex PCR assay. Here the immuneACCESS table is served through TCRdb, limited to in-frame sequences with V and J called. Missing clones are a known gap in these copies; in checked studies unresolved V genes cover under half, and the rest lacks a known reason. This sample is represented by 39,000 or so clones; roughly nine tenths of them were singletons. 0.45% to 0.6% of the sample rests with the top ten. Sample: CD4+ or CD8+ T cells sorted from blood, taken in a trial of the OX40 agonist ivuxolimab. These receptors originate from an adult with an advanced solid tumor such as melanoma, head and neck, liver or kidney cancer.

CDR3: CASSEGLAGAYEQYF. The CDR3 DNA reads TGTGCCAGCAGTGAAGGCCTAGCGGGGGCCTACGAGCAGTACTTC. The chain links TRBV2 to TRBJ2-7; 10 positions match TRBD2. V lost 1 base, J lost 2 bases, and 2 bases stayed unmatched. The CDR3 runs 15 residues. Germline V gives CDR1 SNHLY, CDR2 FYNNEI.

This chain uses TRBV5-5 with TRBJ2-6; D not resolved. The CDR3 has 14 residues. V was clipped by 5 bases and J by 1 base, with 7 bases between them. The germline V gene encodes CDR1 SGHKS and CDR2 YYEKEE (reference sequence). Written as DNA, the CDR3 is TGTGCCAGCAGAGAGGTTTCTGGGGCCAACGTCCTGACTTTC. As protein: CASREVSGANVLTF.

V and J are TRBV10-3 and TRBJ2-2; 7 positions agree with TRBD1. V dropped 4 bases and J dropped 6; count of bases not matched to a gene: 11. Germline CDR1 ENHRY, CDR2 SYGVKD. The CDR3 length is 16 residues. CDR3 residues: CAISGASGQASGELFF. CDR3 in DNA: TGTGCCATCAGTGGGGCTAGTGGACAGGCTTCCGGGGAGCTGTTTTTT.

The chain is built from TRBV19 and TRBJ1-2; D unclear. Trimming removed 3 bases at V and 4 bases at J, with 15 bases between. This CDR3 contains 15 residues. Germline V gene lookup returns CDR1 LNHDA and CDR2 SQIVND (reference sequence). CDR3 in DNA: TGTGCCAGTAGTATCCTCGCCCCTTCCGGCTATGGCTACACCTTC. Translating it yields CASSILAPSGYGYTF.

V is TRBV4-1 and J is TRBJ1-3; D is undetermined. The CDR3 loop spans 17 amino acids. Deletions cut 1 base from V and 0 bases from J, with 13 bases between. Germline V gene lookup returns CDR1 MGHRA and CDR2 YSYEKL. CDR3 region: CASSQVYGDTSGNTIYF. In nucleotides, the CDR3 is TGCGCCAGCAGCCAAGTGTATGGGGATACCTCTGGAAACACCATATATTTT.

The rearrangement joins TRBV2 to TRBJ1-4; TRBD1 might be the D (5 bases). The V and J ends lost 8 bases and 10 bases respectively, with 11 bases between them. Germline CDR1 is SNHLY and CDR2 is FYNNEI. The CDR3 is made up of 11 amino acids. This CDR3 is CASWGLGKLFF. CDR3 DNA sequence: TGTGCCAGCTGGGGGTTGGGAAAACTGTTTTTT.

This rearrangement joins TRBV9 to TRBJ2-2; D remains ambiguous. The CDR3 runs to 13 residues. V was trimmed by 0 bases and J by 5 bases, leaving 5 bases between them. Germline V gives CDR1 SGDLS, CDR2 YYNGEE. The CDR3, as DNA: TGTGCCAGCAGCGTAGGAGGAACCGGGGAGCTGTTTTTT. This encodes CASSVGGTGELFF.

This sequence joins TRBV19 and TRBJ2-5, with D possibly called TRBD1 or TRBD2 (5 bases each). This CDR3 has 16 amino acids. Per the germline V gene, CDR1 is LNHDA and CDR2 is SQIVND (reference sequence). Trimming stripped 1 base from V and 4 bases from J, with 16 bases between. The CDR3 loop reads CASSIVSGRGRETQYF. For the CDR3, the DNA is TGTGCCAGTAGTATAGTCTCGGGGCGAGGGAGAGAGACCCAGTACTTC.

This sequence joins TRBV11-3 and TRBJ2-1; D may be TRBD2 (6 bases). V was shortened by 2 bases and J by 7 bases, with 9 bases between the two germline ends. This CDR3 region has 13 residues. Germline V lookup: CDR1 SGHNT, CDR2 YENEEA. The CDR3 protein is CASSLSLANEQFF. The DNA for the CDR3 is TGTGCCAGCAGCTTATCCCTAGCGAATGAGCAGTTCTTC.

V and J are TRBV11-3 and TRBJ2-3, with D possibly called TRBD1 or TRBD2 (5 bases each). The germline V gene encodes CDR1 SGHNT and CDR2 YENEEA. Trimming removed 3 bases from V and 0 bases from J, with 10 bases in between. The CDR3 is 15 residues long. For the CDR3, the DNA is TGTGCCAGCAGCTTGGGGACCATAAGCACAGATACGCAGTATTTT. It codes for CASSLGTISTDTQYF. Together with reference TRBV11-3 and TRBJ2-3, the CDR3 gives the full variable domain: EAGVVQSPRYKIIEKKQPVAFWCNPISGHNTLYWYLQNLGQGPELLIRYENEEAVDDSQLPKDRFSAERLKGVDSTLKIQPAELGDSAVYLCASSLGTISTDTQYFGPGTRLTVL.

V usage is TRBV7-3 and J usage is TRBJ2-1, with 8 bases identical to TRBD2. V trimming: 5 bases; J trimming: 6 bases; junction bases outside the gene matches: 3. CDR1 is SGHTA and CDR2 is FQGTGA in the germline V gene. CDR3 length: 13 amino acids. CDR3 sequence: CASSLGLANEQFF. CDR3 DNA: TGTGCCAGCAGCCTCGGACTAGCCAATGAGCAGTTCTTC. The full variable domain, completed using reference TRBV7-3 and TRBJ2-1, is GAGVSQTPSNKVTEKGKYVELRCDPISGHTALYWYRQSLGQGPEFLIYFQGTGAADDSGLPNDRFFAVRPEGSVSTLKIQRTERGDSAVYLCASSLGLANEQFFGPGTRLTVL.

The V call is TRBV6-1, the J call TRBJ1-5, with D uncertain. Germline loops: CDR1 MNHNS, CDR2 SASEGT. The CDR3 runs 14 residues. The V and J ends lost 7 bases and 1 base respectively, with 11 bases between them. The CDR3 protein is CASTRGVSNQPQHF. The CDR3 coding sequence is TGTGCCAGCACGCGGGGTGTAAGCAATCAGCCCCAGCATTTT.

The chain is built from TRBV7-2 and TRBJ1-2; 7 bases are shared with TRBD1. The V and J ends lost 4 bases and 2 bases, in that order; junction bases with no gene match: 4. Germline assignment: CDR1 SGHTA and CDR2 FQGNSA. The CDR3 runs 14 residues. This CDR3 is CASSSMGQNYGYTF. As DNA, the CDR3 is TGTGCCAGCAGCTCCATGGGACAGAACTATGGCTACACCTTC.

This clone was counted a few times. The V call is TRBV11-3, the J call TRBJ2-2; D is tentatively TRBD1 or TRBD2 (5 bases each). Per germline, CDR1 SGHNT and CDR2 YENEEA. This CDR3 contains 16 residues. V dropped 6 bases and J dropped 4 bases, with 18 bases sitting between them. CDR3 nucleotides: TGTGCCAGCAGGAACGAGAGGGGCTGGACCACCGGGGAGCTGTTTTTT. Translated: CASRNERGWTTGELFF.

This chain links TRBV7-6 with TRBJ1-3, with a tentative D call TRBD1 (6 bases). The V end lost 1 base, the J end lost 9 bases, and 10 bases lay between the germline ends. The CDR3 has 13 residues. Per the germline V gene, CDR1 is SGHVS and CDR2 is FNYEAQ. CDR3 DNA: TGTGCCAGCAGCTTAGAGGGGGTCAGCACCATATATTTT. Protein sequence: CASSLEGVSTIYF.

The chain combines TRBV19 with TRBJ2-5, with D possibly called TRBD1 or TRBD2 (5 bases each). CDR1 is LNHDA and CDR2 is SQIVND in the germline V gene (reference sequence). Trimming left V 5 bases short and J 5 bases short, with 12 bases between. CDR3 size: 13 residues. Here the CDR3 DNA reads TGTGCCAGTAGTTCGGGACGGAGGGAGACCCAGTACTTC. It is translated as CASSSGRRETQYF.

The rearrangement uses TRBV7-2 and TRBJ1-6; tentative D call: TRBD1 (5 bases). The CDR3 has 14 amino acids. V lost 5 bases to trimming and J lost 5 bases, with 10 bases between them. Germline V gene data show CDR1 as SGHTA and CDR2 as FQGNSA. Written as DNA, the CDR3 is TGTGCCAGCAGCCTAGACAGAAATAATTCACCCCTCCACTTT. It translates to CASSLDRNNSPLHF.